This TCR beta chain was recovered during a study of blood T cell repertoires in COVID-19 (TCRdb year 2020). Regarding the research as a whole: Recovered participants in ImmuneRACE Cohort 3 were defined by two consecutive negative NP/OP PCR tests, clearance by a healthcare professional, or resolution of symptoms. Samples from collaborators originated in the United States, Italy and Spain and spanned both the acute and convalescent phases of COVID-19. The material from the prospective study consisted of cDNA or gDNA derived from T cells, B-cell-depleted T cells, or PBMCs. Subjects who had been exposed to COVID-19, were actively infected with it, or had recovered from it provided the deeply sampled blood TCRbeta repertoires that made up the dataset. The repertoires were released in a freely available public database meant as a resource for research on the immune response to SARS-CoV-2. Samples were obtained from the ongoing ImmuneRACE study (first 160 participants) and from 950 to 1,500 subjects provided by 6 global collaborators. The sample metadata nearly always contained a de-identified subject ID, COVID-19 status, age in years and sex. HLA class I and class II types, where available, came from metadata supplied by the sample provider rather than from assay-based typing.

Remarks on this clone: Its antigen remains undetermined. No much larger clone exists at a distance of one base, and base qualities are not known.

The immunoSEQ Assay, a bias-controlled multiplex PCR, was used to amplify TCRbeta CDR3 regions from genomic DNA. Per the original workflow: The number of nucleated cells in each sample was estimated by amplification of reference gene primers within the assay. To quantify the absolute abundance of each unique TCRbeta CDR3 rearrangement, sequence reads were collapsed and filtered. Productive Simpson clonality was computed per sample as the square root of Simpson's diversity index over productive rearrangements. Drawn from immuneACCESS, this table holds only the in-frame rearrangements with V and J called that TCRdb kept. Clones are partly lost; checked studies trace under half to an unresolved V gene and leave the rest unexplained. The DNA was the basis for D and trimming; V, J and clone size are from that table. In this sample the table shows 200,000 or so clones, around 86% of which occur a single time. The biggest ten clones account for roughly 7.2% of the sample.

Participants in the prospective study were aged about 18 to 90 years, lived in 20 to 30 United States geographic areas, and enrolled through a virtual design. To assign participants to cohorts, the prospective study relied on clinical history that participants themselves reported in a screening survey and a study questionnaire. Mobile phlebotomists in the prospective study collected whole blood, serum and a nasopharyngeal or oropharyngeal swab from every participant. Over a roughly 2-month period, participants in the prospective study had the option of providing additional blood draws and questionnaires. Before DNA extraction, prospective study blood samples were shipped either frozen or at room temperature. Points the paper makes about the study in general: The amount of clinical and demographic metadata varied by source and participant and was provided uncurated.

Reading the germline V gene (reference sequence) gives CDR1 SEHNR and CDR2 FQNEAQ. Cut back by 1 base and 0 bases, the V and J ends lie 16 bases apart. From the cysteine up to the phenylalanine, the CDR3 has a length of 17 residues. The retained sequence is limited to the CDR3, 51 bases, with the frame set at the first base. The receptor chain draws on TRBV7-9 and TRBJ2-7; TRBD1 is possibly the D segment (7 matching bases). This sequence originates from a man aged 25-40 years in a cohort exposed to, infected with or recovered from COVID-19 (not recorded which). Sequenced input: PBMCs or T cells enriched from blood (not recorded which). CDR3 loop: CASSLGGVDRNSYEQYF. DNA sequence: TGTGCCAGCAGCTTAGGGGGGGTGGACAGGAACTCCTACGAGCAGTACTTC. This CDR3, with the reference TRBV7-9 and TRBJ2-7 proteins standing in past its ends, gives the full variable domain DTGVSQNPRHKITKRGQNVTFRCDPISEHNRLYWYRQTLGQGPEFLTYFQNEAQLEKSRLLSDRFSAERPKGSFSTLEIQRTEQGDSAMYLCASSLGGVDRNSYEQYFGPGTRLTVT.